This T cell receptor (beta chain) was captured in a study of blood T cell repertoires in COVID-19. Original analysis: Using reference gene primer amplification, nucleated cell counts were estimated. Only in-frame clones appear in the TCRdb table, and some are missing; sequencing was by immunoSEQ multiplex PCR. V and J calls and clone size are those listed in that table; D and trimming were worked out from the DNA. Among 300,000 to 350,000 clones, roughly 90% were seen once, and the ten largest hold roughly 2.1%. This CDR3 has 15 amino acids. Deletions cut 6 bases from V and 0 bases from J, with 14 bases between. CDR1 and CDR2 (germline): MNHEY, SMNVEV (reference sequence).

V usage is TRBV27 and J usage is TRBJ1-1; possible D gene TRBD1, 5 bases. The specimen was peripheral blood. The TCR sequence derives from a man aged 18 to 29 with active or convalescent COVID-19. The DNA for the CDR3 is TGTGCCAGCAGCTCGGGCGGGGCTATGAACACTGAAGCTTTCTTT. Its protein product is CASSSGGAMNTEAFF.